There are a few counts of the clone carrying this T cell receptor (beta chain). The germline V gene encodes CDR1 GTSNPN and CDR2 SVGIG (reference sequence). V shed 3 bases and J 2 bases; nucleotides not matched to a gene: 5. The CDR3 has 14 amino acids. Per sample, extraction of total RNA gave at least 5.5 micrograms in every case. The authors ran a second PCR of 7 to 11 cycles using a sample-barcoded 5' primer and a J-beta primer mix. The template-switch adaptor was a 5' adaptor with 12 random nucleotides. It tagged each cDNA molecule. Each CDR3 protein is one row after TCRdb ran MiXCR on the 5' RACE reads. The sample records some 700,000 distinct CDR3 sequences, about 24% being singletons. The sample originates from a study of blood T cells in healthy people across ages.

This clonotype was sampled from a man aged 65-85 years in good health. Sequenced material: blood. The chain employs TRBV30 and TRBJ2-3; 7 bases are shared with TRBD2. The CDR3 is CAWSPGLLTDTQYF. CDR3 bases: TGTGCCTGGAGCCCGGGACTACTCACAGATACGCAGTATTTT.